This entry concerns a single T cell receptor beta chain. Antigen specificity is unknown. Libraries were prepared by immunoSEQ multiplex PCR; TCRdb keeps only in-frame clonotypes and omits some of them. The table includes roughly 200,000 clones, about 81% detected once. The data belong to a study of cytomegalovirus exposure and HLA in healthy donors. Study findings and constraints: Subsequent analysis of the 120 or so validation repertoires found a tendency for first-cohort TCR clusters to co-occur.

The germline V gene encodes CDR1 WSHSY and CDR2 SAAADI. The J segment lost 5 bases and the V segment lost 10 bases, leaving 11 bases of the junction unmatched. This CDR3 comprises 14 residues. The chain links TRBV10-2 to TRBJ2-1; TRBD2 matches at 7 bases. Sequenced material: PBMCs. The receptor was derived from a woman aged 25 to 39 in good health and CMV-seronegative. CDR3 nucleotides: TGCGCCACCATCCCCGGGACTAAACACAATGAGCAGTTCTTC. Translated: CATIPGTKHNEQFF.